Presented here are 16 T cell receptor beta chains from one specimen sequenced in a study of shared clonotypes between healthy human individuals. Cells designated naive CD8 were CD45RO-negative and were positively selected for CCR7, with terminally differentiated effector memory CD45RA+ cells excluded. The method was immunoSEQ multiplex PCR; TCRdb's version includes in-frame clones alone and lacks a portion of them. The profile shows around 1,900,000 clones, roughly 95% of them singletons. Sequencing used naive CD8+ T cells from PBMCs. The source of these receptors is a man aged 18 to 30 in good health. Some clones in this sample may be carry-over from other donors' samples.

This chain's CDR3 is CAWSEVAGLTNTGELFF. The CDR3 region has the DNA TGTGCCTGGAGTGAGGTAGCGGGGCTAACTAACACCGGGGAGCTGTTTTTT. V gene TRBV30 combines with J gene TRBJ2-2, with TRBD2 matching 8 bases. J was trimmed by 2 bases and V by 1 base; bases with no gene match: 9. Germline V lookup: CDR1 GTSNPN, CDR2 SVGIG (reference sequence). The CDR3 spans 17 residues.

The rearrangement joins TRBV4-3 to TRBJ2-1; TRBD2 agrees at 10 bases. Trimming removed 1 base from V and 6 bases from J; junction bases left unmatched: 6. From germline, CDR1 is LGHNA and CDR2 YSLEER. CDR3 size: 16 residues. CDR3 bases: TGCGCCAGCAGCCAAGGAAGCGGGAGGGCCACCAATGAGCAGTTCTTC. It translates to CASSQGSGRATNEQFF.

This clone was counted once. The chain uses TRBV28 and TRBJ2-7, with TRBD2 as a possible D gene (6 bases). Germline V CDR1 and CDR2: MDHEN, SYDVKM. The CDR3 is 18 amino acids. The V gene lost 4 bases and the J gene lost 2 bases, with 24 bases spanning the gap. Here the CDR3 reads CASSSWTPIAGSPYEQYF. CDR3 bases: TGTGCCAGCAGTTCCTGGACACCTATCGCGGGATCCCCCTACGAGCAGTACTTC.

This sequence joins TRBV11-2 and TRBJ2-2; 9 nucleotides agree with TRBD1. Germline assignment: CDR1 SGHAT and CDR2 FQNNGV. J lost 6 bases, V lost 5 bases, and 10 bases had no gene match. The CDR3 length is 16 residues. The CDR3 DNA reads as TGTGCCAGCAGCCTATGGCGGACAGGGGCGCCCGGGGAGCTGTTTTTT. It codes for CASSLWRTGAPGELFF.

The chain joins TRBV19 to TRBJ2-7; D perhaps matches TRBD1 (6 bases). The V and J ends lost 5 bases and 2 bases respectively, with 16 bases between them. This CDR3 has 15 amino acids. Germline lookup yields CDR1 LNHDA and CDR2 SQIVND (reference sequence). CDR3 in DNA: TGTGCCAGTAGTCCCGGACAGACGGTGGCCTACGAGCAGTACTTC. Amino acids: CASSPGQTVAYEQYF.

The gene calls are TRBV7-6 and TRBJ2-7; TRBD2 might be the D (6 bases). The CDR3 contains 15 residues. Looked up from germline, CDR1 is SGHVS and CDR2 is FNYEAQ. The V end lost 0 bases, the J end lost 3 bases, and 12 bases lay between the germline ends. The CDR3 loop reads CASSLASGDLYEQYF. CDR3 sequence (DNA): TGTGCCAGCAGCTTAGCTAGCGGTGACCTCTACGAGCAGTACTTC.

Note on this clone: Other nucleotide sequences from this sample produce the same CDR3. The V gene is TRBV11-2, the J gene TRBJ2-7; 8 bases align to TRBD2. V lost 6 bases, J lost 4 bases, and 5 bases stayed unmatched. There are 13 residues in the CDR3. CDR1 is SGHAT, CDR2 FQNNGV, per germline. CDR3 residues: CASSSGTTYEQYF. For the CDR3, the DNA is TGTGCCAGCAGTAGCGGGACAACATACGAGCAGTACTTC.

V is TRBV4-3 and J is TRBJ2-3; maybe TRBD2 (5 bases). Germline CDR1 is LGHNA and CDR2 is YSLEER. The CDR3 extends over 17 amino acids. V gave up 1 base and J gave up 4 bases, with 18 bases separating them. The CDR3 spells CASSQVAALASPDTQYF. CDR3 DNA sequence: TGCGCCAGCAGCCAAGTGGCCGCGCTAGCCTCCCCAGATACGCAGTATTTT.

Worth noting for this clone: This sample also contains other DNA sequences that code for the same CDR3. CDR3 in amino acids: CASSLSGSSYNEQFF. CDR3 in DNA: TGTGCCAGCAGCTTAAGCGGGAGCTCCTACAATGAGCAGTTCTTC. The V and J genes are TRBV7-2 and TRBJ2-1; 8 bases fit TRBD2. V lost 2 bases to trimming and J lost 0 bases; unmatched junction nucleotides: 0. This CDR3 has 15 residues. The germline V gene has CDR1 SGHTA and CDR2 FQGNSA.

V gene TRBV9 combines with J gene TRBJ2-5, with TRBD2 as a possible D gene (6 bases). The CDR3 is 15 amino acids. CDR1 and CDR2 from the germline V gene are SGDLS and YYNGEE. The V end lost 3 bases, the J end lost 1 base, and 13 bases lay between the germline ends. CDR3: CASSGPGLTQETQYF. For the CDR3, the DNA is TGTGCCAGCAGCGGCCCGGGACTGACCCAAGAGACCCAGTACTTC.

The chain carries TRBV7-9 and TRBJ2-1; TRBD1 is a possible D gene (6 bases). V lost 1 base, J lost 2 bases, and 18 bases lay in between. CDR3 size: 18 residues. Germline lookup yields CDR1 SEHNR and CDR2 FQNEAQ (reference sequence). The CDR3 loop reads CASSLEGVARTAYNEQFF. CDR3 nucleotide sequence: TGTGCCAGCAGCTTAGAGGGGGTCGCGAGGACGGCCTACAATGAGCAGTTCTTC.

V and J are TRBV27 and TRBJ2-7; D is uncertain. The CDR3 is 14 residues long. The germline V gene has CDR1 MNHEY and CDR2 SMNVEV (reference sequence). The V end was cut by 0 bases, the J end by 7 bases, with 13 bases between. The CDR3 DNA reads TGTGCCAGCAGTTTATCGGGCAGGTGGAAGGAGCAGTACTTC. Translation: CASSLSGRWKEQYF.

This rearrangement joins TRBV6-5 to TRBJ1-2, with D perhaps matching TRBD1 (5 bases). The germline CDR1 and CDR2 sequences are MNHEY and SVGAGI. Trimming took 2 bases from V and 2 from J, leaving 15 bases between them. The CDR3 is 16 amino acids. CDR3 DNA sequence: TGTGCCAGCAGTTACCGAAACCCGGGACTGAACTATGGCTACACCTTC. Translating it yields CASSYRNPGLNYGYTF.

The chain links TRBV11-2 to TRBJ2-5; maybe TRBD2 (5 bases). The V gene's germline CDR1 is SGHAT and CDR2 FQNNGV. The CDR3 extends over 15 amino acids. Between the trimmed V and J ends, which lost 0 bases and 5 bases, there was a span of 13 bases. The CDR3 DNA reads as TGTGCCAGCAGCTTAGATTCCACGGGAAGTGAGACCCAGTACTTC. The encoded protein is CASSLDSTGSETQYF.

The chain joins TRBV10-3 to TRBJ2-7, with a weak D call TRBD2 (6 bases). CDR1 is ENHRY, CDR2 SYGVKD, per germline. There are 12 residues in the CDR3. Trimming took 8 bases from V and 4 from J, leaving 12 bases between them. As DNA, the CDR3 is TGTGCCATCCAACAGGAGGGGTACGAGCAGTACTTC. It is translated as CAIQQEGYEQYF.

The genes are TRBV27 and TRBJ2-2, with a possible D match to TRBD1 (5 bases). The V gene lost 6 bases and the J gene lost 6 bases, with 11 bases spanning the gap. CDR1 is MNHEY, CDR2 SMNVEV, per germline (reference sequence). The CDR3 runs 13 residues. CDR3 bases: TGTGCCAGCAGGACTCAGGGCGCCGGGGAGCTGTTTTTT. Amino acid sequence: CASRTQGAGELFF.